This T cell receptor beta chain was recorded in a study of T cells in Graves' hyperthyroidism and ophthalmopathy. Only a few counts were recorded for this clonotype. From RNA transcripts, TCR beta CDR3 regions were amplified. The TCR CDR3 was amplified in a first-round RT-PCR using the HTBI primer set. TCRdb redid the calling of the multiplex PCR reads with MiXCR, one entry per CDR3 protein. Here the sample spans fewer than 450,000 distinct CDR3 sequences, roughly 15% being singletons. Germline V lookup: CDR1 LNHDA, CDR2 SQIVND (reference sequence). The CDR3 is 18 residues long. V trimming: 5 bases; J trimming: 0 bases; junction bases outside the gene matches: 11.

Sequenced sample: blood. The sequence was collected from a woman aged 25 to 39 with Graves' hyperthyroidism that later progressed to Graves' ophthalmopathy. This chain connects TRBV19 to TRBJ1-5, with 9 bases matching TRBD1. CDR3 sequence reads: CASSASGTGTHSNQPQHF. The CDR3 DNA follows: TGTGCCAGTAGTGCCTCCGGGACAGGGACCCATAGCAATCAGCCCCAGCATTTT.